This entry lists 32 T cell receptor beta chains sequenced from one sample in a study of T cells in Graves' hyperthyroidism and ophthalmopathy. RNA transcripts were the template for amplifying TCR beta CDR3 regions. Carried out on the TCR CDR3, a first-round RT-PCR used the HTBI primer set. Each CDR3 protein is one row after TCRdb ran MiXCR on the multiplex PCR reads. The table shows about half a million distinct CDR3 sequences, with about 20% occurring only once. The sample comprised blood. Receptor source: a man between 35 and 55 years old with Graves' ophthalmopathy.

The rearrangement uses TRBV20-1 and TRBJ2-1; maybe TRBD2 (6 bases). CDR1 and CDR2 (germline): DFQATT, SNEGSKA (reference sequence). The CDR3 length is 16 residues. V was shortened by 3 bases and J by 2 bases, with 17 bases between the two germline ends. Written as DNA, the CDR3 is TGCAGTGCTAGCGGGGGAAGGCTAGCGACCTACAATGAGCAGTTCTTC. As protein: CSASGGRLATYNEQFF.

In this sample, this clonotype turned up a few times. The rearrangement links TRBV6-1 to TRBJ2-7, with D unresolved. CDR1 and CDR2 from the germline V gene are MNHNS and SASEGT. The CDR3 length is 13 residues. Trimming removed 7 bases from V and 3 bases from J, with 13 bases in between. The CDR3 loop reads CASTDGRSYEQYF. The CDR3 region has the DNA TGTGCCAGCACCGACGGGCGGAGCTACGAGCAGTACTTC.

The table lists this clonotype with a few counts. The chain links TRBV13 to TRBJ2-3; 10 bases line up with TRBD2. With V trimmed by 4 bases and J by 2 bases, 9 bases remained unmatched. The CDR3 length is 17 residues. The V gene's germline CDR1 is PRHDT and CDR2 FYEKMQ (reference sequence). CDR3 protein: CASSYPIAGGTTDTQYF. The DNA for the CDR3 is TGTGCCAGCAGCTACCCCATAGCGGGGGGAACCACAGATACGCAGTATTTT.

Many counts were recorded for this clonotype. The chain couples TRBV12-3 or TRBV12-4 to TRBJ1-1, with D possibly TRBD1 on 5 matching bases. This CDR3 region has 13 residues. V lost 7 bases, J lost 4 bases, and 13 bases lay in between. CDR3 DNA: TGTGCCAGCACCTTGTTACAGGCCACTGAAGCTTTCTTT. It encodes CASTLLQATEAFF.

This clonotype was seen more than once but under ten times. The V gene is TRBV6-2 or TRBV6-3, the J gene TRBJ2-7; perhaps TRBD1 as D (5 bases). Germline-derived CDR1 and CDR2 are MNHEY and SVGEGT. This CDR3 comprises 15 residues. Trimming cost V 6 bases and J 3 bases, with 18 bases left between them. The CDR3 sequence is CASSQDIWRSYEQYF. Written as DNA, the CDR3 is TGTGCCAGCAGCCAGGACATATGGCGGAGCTACGAGCAGTACTTC.

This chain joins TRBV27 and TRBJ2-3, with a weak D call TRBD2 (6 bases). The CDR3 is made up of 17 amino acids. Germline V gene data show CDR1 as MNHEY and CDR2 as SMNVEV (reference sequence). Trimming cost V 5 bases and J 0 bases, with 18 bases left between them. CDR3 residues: CASSTRGLAYSTDTQYF. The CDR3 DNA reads TGTGCCAGCAGTACCCGGGGCCTAGCGTATAGCACAGATACGCAGTATTTT.

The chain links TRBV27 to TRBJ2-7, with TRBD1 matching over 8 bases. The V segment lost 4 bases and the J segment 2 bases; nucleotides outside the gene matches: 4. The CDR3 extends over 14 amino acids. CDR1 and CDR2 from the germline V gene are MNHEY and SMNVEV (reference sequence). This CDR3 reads CASSSATGAYEQYF. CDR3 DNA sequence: TGTGCCAGCAGTTCAGCGACAGGGGCCTACGAGCAGTACTTC.

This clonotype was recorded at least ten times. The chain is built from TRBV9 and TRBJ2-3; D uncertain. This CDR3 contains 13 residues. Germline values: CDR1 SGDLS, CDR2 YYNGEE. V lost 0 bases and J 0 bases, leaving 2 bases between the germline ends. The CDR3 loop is CASSVVSTDTQYF. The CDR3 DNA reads TGTGCCAGCAGCGTAGTTAGCACAGATACGCAGTATTTT.

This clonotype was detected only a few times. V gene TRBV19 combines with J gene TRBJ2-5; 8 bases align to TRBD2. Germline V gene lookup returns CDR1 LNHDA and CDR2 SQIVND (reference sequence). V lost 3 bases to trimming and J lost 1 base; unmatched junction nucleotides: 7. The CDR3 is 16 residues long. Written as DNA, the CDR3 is TGTGCCAGTAGTATGGGATGGCGGGAGGCCCAAGAGACCCAGTACTTC. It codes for CASSMGWREAQETQYF. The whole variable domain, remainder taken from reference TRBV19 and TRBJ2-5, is DGGITQSPKYLFRKEGQNVTLSCEQNLNHDAMYWYRQDPGQGLRLIYYSQIVNDFQKGDIAEGYSVSREKKESFPLTVTSAQKNPTAFYLCASSMGWREAQETQYFGPGTRLLVL.

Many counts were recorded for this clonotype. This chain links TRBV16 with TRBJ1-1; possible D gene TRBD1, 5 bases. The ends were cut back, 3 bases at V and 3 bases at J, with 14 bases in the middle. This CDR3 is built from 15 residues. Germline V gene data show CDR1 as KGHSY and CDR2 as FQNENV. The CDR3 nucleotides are TGTGCCAGCAGCCATACGGCAGGGTCCCACACTGAAGCTTTCTTT. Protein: CASSHTAGSHTEAFF.

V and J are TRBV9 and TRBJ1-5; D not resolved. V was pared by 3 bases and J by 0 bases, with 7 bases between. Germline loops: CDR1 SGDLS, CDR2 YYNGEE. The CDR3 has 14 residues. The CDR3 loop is CASSEPGSNQPQHF. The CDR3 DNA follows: TGTGCCAGCAGCGAACCAGGTAGCAATCAGCCCCAGCATTTT.

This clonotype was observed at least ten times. As DNA, the CDR3 is TGCAGTGCTCCGACGGAGGGCTACACCTTC. Its translation: CSAPTEGYTF. The gene calls are TRBV20-1 and TRBJ1-2; unclear D gene. This CDR3 has 10 amino acids. Germline V CDR1 and CDR2: DFQATT, SNEGSKA (reference sequence). Trimming took off 5 bases at V and 8 bases at J, with 9 bases between the two ends.

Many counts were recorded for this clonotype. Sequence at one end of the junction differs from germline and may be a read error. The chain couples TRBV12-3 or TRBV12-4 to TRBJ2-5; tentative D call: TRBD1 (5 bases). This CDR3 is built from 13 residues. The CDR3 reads CASSFALVAGFDF. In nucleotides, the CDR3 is TGTGCCAGCAGTTTTGCTCTCGTTGCAGGGTTTGACTTC.

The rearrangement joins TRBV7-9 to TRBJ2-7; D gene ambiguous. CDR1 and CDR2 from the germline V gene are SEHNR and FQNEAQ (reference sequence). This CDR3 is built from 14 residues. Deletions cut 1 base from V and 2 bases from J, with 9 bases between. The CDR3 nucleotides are TGTGCCAGCAGCTTAGTCAGGAGACCCTACGAGCAGTACTTC. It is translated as CASSLVRRPYEQYF.

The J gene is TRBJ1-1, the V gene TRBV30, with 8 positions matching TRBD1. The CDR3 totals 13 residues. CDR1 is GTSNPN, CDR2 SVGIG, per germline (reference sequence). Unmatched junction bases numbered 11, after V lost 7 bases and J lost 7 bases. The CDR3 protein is CASWYTGGFEAFF. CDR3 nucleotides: TGTGCCTCCTGGTATACAGGGGGATTTGAAGCTTTCTTT.

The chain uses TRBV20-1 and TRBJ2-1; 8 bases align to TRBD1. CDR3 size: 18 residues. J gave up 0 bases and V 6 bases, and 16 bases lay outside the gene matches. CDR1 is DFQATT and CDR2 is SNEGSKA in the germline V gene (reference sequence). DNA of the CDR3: TGCAGTGCGACTACCGGGACAGGAACAATTAGCTCCTACAATGAGCAGTTCTTC. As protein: CSATTGTGTISSYNEQFF.

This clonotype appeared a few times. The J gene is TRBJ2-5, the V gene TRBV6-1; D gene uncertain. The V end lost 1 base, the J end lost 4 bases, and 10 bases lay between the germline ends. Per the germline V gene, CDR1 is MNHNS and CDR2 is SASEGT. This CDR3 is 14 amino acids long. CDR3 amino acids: CASSEGVRTETQYF. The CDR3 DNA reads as TGTGCCAGCAGTGAAGGGGTTCGGACAGAGACCCAGTACTTC.

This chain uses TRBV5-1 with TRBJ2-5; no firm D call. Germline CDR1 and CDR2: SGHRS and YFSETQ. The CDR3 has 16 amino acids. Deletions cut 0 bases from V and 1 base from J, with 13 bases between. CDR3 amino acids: CASSLAFGFPQETQYF. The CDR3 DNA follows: TGCGCCAGCAGCTTGGCCTTCGGGTTCCCCCAAGAGACCCAGTACTTC.

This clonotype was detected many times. The CDR3 protein is CSAHRIGHRHNEQFF. The CDR3 DNA follows: TGCAGTGCCCACAGAATCGGACACAGGCACAATGAGCAGTTCTTC. This rearrangement joins TRBV20-1 to TRBJ2-1, with TRBD1 as a possible D gene (5 bases). V lost 6 bases and J lost 5, with 20 bases in between. The CDR3 spans 15 residues. Looked up from germline, CDR1 is DFQATT and CDR2 is SNEGSKA (reference sequence).

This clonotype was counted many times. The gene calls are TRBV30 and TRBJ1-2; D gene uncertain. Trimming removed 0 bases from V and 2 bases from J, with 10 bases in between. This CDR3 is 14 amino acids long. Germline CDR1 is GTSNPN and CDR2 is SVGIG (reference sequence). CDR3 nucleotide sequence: TGTGCCTGGAGTGTAGGGTCAGCCAACTATGGCTACACCTTC. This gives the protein CAWSVGSANYGYTF.

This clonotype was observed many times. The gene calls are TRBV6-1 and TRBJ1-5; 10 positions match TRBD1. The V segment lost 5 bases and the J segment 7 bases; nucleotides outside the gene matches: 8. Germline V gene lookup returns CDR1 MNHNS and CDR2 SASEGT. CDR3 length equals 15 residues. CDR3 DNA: TGTGCCAGCAGTTTAACCGGGACAGGGGACCAGCCCCAGCATTTT. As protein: CASSLTGTGDQPQHF.

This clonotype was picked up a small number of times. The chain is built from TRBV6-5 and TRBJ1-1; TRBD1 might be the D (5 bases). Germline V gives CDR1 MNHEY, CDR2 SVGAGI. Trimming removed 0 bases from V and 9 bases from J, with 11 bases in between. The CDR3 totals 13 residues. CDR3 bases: TGTGCCAGCAGTTACTCCACTCGGGGGAAAGCTTTCTTT. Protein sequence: CASSYSTRGKAFF.

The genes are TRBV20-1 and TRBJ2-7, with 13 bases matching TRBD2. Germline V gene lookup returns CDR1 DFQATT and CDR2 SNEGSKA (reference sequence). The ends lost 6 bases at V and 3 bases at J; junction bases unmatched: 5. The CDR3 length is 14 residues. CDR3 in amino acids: CSADRLAGGYEQYF. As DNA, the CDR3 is TGCAGTGCCGATAGACTAGCGGGGGGCTACGAGCAGTACTTC.

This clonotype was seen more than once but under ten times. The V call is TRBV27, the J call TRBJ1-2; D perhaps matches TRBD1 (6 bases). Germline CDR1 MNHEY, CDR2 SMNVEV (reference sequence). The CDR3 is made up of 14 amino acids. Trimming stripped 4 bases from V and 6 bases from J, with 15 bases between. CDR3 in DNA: TGTGCCAGCAGTTCCCGGATGGGGGGCAATGGCTACACCTTC. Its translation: CASSSRMGGNGYTF.

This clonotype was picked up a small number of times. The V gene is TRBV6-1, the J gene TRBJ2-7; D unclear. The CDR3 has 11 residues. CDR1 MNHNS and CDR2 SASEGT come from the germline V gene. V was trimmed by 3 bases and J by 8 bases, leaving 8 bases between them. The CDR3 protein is CASSEGMKQYF. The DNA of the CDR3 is TGTGCCAGCAGTGAGGGGATGAAGCAGTACTTC.

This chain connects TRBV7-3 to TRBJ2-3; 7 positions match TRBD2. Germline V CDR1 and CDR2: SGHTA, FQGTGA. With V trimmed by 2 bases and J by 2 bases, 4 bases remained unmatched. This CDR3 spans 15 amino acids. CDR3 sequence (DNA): TGTGCCAGCAGCTTAGGAGGGAGGGTCACAGATACGCAGTATTTT. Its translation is CASSLGGRVTDTQYF.

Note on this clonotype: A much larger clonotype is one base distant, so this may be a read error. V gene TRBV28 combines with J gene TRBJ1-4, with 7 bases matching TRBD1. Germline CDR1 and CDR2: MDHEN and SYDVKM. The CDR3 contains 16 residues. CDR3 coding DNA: TGTGCCAGCAGTTTATCTCATCCGGGACAGAATGAAAAACTGGTTTTT. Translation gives CASSLSHPGQNEKLVF.

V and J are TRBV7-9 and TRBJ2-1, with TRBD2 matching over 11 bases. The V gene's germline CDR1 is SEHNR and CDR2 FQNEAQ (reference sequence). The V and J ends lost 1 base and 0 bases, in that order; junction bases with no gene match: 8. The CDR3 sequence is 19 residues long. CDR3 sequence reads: CASSLVGLADHVSYNEQFF. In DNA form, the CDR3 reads TGTGCCAGCAGCTTAGTGGGACTAGCGGACCACGTCTCCTACAATGAGCAGTTCTTC.

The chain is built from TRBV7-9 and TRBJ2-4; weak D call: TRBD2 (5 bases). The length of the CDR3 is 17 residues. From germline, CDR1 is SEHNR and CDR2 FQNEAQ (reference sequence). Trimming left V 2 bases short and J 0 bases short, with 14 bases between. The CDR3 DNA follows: TGTGCCAGCAGCTTAAGTTACCGGGGAGTAGCCAAAAACATTCAGTACTTC. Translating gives CASSLSYRGVAKNIQYF.

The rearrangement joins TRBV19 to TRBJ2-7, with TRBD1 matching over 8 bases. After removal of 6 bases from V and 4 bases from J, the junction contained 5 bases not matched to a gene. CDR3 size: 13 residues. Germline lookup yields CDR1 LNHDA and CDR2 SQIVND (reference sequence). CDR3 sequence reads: CASSTGTGYEQYF. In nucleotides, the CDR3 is TGTGCCAGTAGCACCGGGACAGGTTACGAGCAGTACTTC.

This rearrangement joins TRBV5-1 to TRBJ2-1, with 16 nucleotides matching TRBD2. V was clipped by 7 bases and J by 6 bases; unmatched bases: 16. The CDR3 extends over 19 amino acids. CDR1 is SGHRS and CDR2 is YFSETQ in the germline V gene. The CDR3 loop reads CASGDGTSGRALGANEQFF. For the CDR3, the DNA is TGCGCCAGCGGAGACGGGACTAGCGGGAGGGCCCTGGGGGCCAATGAGCAGTTCTTC.

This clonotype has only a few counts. The CDR3 coding sequence is TGTGCCATCAGTGAGTCTGGTCGGAATCAGCCCCAGCATTTT. Protein: CAISESGRNQPQHF. This chain connects TRBV10-3 to TRBJ1-5; D is ambiguous. Germline V gene lookup returns CDR1 ENHRY and CDR2 SYGVKD. Trimming pared 0 bases from V and 4 bases from J, leaving 7 bases between. This CDR3 comprises 14 residues.